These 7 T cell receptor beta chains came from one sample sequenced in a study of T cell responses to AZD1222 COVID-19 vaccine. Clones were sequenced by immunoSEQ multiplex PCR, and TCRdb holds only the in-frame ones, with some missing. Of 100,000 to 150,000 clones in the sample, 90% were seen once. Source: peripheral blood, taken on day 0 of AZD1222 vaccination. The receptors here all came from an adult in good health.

CDR3 amino acids: CATSSLWGGHYGYTF. The CDR3 coding sequence is TGTGCCACCAGTTCTCTTTGGGGCGGGCACTATGGCTACACCTTC. The chain recombines TRBV24-1 with TRBJ1-2; a weak D match, TRBD1 (5 bases). The CDR3 covers 15 residues. The V end lost 6 bases, the J end lost 3 bases, and 16 bases lay between the germline ends. CDR1 is KGHDR, CDR2 SFDVKD, per germline.

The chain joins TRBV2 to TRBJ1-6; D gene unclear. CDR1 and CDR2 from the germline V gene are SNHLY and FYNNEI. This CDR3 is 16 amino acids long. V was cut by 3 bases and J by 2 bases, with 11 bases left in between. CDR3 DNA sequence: TGTGCCAGCAGTGACGGCCACCCCGCCTATAATTCACCCCTCCACTTT. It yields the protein CASSDGHPAYNSPLHF.

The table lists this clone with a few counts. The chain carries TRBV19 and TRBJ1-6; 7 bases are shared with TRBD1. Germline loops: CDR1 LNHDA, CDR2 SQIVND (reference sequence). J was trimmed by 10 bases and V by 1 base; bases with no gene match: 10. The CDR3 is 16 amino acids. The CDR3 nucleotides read TGTGCCAGTAGTATAGGGGACAGCCCCCGGCCCTCACCCCTCCACTTT. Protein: CASSIGDSPRPSPLHF.

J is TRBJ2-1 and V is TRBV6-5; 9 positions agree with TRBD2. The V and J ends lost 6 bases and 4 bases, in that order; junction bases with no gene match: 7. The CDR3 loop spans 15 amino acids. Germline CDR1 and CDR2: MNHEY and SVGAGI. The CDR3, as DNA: TGTGCCAGCAGCCGCGGACTAGCGCTTTACAATGAGCAGTTCTTC. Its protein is CASSRGLALYNEQFF.

This chain's CDR3 is CASSYSGQGRTEAFF. As DNA, the CDR3 is TGTGCCAGCAGTTACTCGGGGCAGGGAAGGACTGAAGCTTTCTTT. The V and J genes are TRBV6-5 and TRBJ1-1; tentatively, D is TRBD1 (5 bases). CDR1 MNHEY and CDR2 SVGAGI come from the germline V gene. The CDR3 has 15 amino acids. V was clipped by 0 bases and J by 5 bases, with 13 bases between them.

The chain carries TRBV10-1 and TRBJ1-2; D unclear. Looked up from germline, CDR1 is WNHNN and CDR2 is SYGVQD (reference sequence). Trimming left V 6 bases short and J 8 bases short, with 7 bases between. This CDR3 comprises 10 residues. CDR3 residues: CASRLGGYTF. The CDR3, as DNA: TGCGCCAGCAGGTTGGGGGGCTACACCTTC.

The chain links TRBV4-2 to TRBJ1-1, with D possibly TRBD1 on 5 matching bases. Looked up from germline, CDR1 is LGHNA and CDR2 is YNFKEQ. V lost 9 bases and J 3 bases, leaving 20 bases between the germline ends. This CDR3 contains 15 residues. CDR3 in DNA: TGTGCCAGTAGGTGGGGCAGGGTCTCGGACACTGAAGCTTTCTTT. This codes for CASRWGRVSDTEAFF.